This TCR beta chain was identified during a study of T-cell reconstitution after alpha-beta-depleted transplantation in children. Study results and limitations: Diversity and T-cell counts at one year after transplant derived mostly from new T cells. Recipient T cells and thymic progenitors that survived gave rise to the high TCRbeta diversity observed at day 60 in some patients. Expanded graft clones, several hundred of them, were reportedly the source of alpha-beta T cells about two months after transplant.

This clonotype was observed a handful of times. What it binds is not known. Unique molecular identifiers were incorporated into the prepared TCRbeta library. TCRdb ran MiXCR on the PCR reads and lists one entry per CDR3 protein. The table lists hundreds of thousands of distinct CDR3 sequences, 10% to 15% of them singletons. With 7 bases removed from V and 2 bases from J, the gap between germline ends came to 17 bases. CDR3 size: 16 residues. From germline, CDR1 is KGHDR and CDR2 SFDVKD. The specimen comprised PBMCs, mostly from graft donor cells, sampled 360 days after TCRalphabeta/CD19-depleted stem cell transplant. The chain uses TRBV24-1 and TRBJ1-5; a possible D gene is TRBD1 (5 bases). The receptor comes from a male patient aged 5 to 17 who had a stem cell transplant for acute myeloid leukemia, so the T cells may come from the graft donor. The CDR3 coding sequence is TGTGCCACCAGCCACTTCAGGGAAAGTGGCAATCAGCCCCAGCATTTT. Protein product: CATSHFRESGNQPQHF.